What follows are 5 T cell receptor beta chains derived from one specimen sequenced in a study of somatic mutations in cytotoxic T cells in rheumatoid arthritis. TCRdb keeps only in-frame clones here, not all; method: immunoSEQ multiplex PCR. The sample lists about 23,000 clones, more than 80% occurring once. Sequencing was performed on CD8+ T cells sorted from blood. Receptors were obtained from an adult with rheumatoid arthritis.

The chain carries TRBV2 and TRBJ2-1; possible D gene TRBD1, 6 bases. Trimming took off 3 bases at V and 2 bases at J, with 11 bases between the two ends. The germline V gene encodes CDR1 SNHLY and CDR2 FYNNEI. The CDR3 sequence is 15 residues long. CDR3 sequence: CASSDLGTTYNEQFF. CDR3 DNA: TGTGCCAGCAGTGATCTTGGGACAACCTACAATGAGCAGTTCTTC. The whole variable domain, remainder taken from reference TRBV2 and TRBJ2-1, is EPEVTQTPSHQVTQMGQEVILRCVPISNHLYFYWYRQILGQKVEFLVSFYNNEISEKSEIFDDQFSVERPDGSNFTLKIRSTKLEDSAMYFCASSDLGTTYNEQFFGPGTRLTVL.

This chain's CDR3 is CASSLDPREQFF. CDR3 DNA sequence: TGCGCCAGCAGCTTGGATCCTAGGGAGCAGTTCTTC. The genes are TRBV5-1 and TRBJ2-1; D call uncertain. V lost 0 bases and J lost 10, with 8 bases in between. The CDR3 consists of 12 residues. Germline lookup yields CDR1 SGHRS and CDR2 YFSETQ. The whole variable domain, filled in from reference TRBV5-1 and TRBJ2-1, reads KAGVTQTPRYLIKTRGQQVTLSCSPISGHRSVSWYQQTPGQGLQFLFEYFSETQRNKGNFPGRFSGRQFSNSRSEMNVSTLELGDSALYLCASSLDPREQFFGPGTRLTVL.

The chain employs TRBV11-2 and TRBJ2-1; D gene ambiguous. V dropped 5 bases and J dropped 0 bases, with 8 bases sitting between them. The length of the CDR3 is 14 residues. Germline V lookup: CDR1 SGHAT, CDR2 FQNNGV. The CDR3 DNA sequence: TGTGCCAGCAGCATTTATAGCTCCTACAATGAGCAGTTCTTC. Residues: CASSIYSSYNEQFF.

This chain links TRBV7-2 with TRBJ1-3; D not resolved. Germline-derived CDR1 and CDR2 are SGHTA and FQGNSA. This CDR3 comprises 15 residues. Trimming removed 1 base from V and 0 bases from J, with 7 bases in between. This CDR3 is CASSLGRSSGNTIYF. The CDR3 nucleotides are TGTGCCAGCAGCTTAGGGCGGTCCTCTGGAAACACCATATATTTT.

This clone has a single count. This chain connects TRBV5-1 to TRBJ2-1, with a weak D call TRBD2 (6 bases). This CDR3 is built from 16 residues. The germline gives CDR1 SGHRS, CDR2 YFSETQ. Deletions cut 1 base from V and 8 bases from J, with 19 bases between. This chain's CDR3 is CASSLPGTSQDDEQFF. Written as DNA, the CDR3 is TGCGCCAGCAGCTTGCCCGGGACTTCCCAAGACGATGAGCAGTTCTTC.